The sequence of this TCR beta chain was determined in a study of blood T cell repertoires in COVID-19. Study-wide context: The United States, Italy and Spain supplied acute and convalescent COVID-19 samples. The cDNA or gDNA used as material had been derived from T cells, B-cell-depleted T cells, or PBMCs.

Unmatched junction bases numbered 11, after V lost 6 bases and J lost 7 bases. CDR1 and CDR2 (germline): MNHEY, SMNVEV (reference sequence). CDR3 length equals 16 residues. Original handling: Estimates of nucleated cell counts were drawn from the amplification of reference gene primers. Here immunoSEQ multiplex PCR was the method, and the copy in TCRdb shows in-frame clones only, minus some. That table gives V, J and clone size, and the DNA gave D and trimming. The table has 60,000 to 95,000 clones, approximately 79% seen once. This clone was detected a few times. The chain combines TRBV27 with TRBJ2-1, with 11 bases matching TRBD2. The sample comprised peripheral blood. This sequence was found in a human donor with acute or convalescent COVID-19. The donor label of this sample is uncertain. Written as DNA, the CDR3 is TGTGCCAGCAGCCCCCAAGGTAGCGGGAGGGGAAATGAGCAGTTCTTC. It codes for CASSPQGSGRGNEQFF.